The 19 T cell receptor beta chains given below trace back to one sample, sequenced in a study of shared clonotypes between healthy human individuals. Naivety among CD8 cells was defined by CD45RO negativity and positive CCR7 selection, thereby excluding terminally differentiated effector memory CD45RA+ cells. Clones were read by immunoSEQ multiplex PCR, and TCRdb kept only the in-frame ones, dropping some. The repertoire has millions of clones, roughly 94% of them found once; the top ten carry roughly 1%. Source material: naive CD8+ T cells sorted from blood. These receptor sequences come from a man aged 18-30 years in good health.

The genes are TRBV29-1 and TRBJ2-7; TRBD1 agrees at 7 bases. In germline, CDR1 is SQVTM, CDR2 ANQGSEA. This CDR3 comprises 15 residues. V lost 1 base to trimming and J lost 1 base; unmatched junction nucleotides: 7. The CDR3 loop reads CSVEVVGTVSYEQYF. The CDR3, as DNA: TGCAGCGTTGAAGTTGTGGGGACAGTATCCTACGAGCAGTACTTC.

This chain connects TRBV13 to TRBJ2-1; 8 bases align to TRBD2. Germline V gene sequence: CDR1 PRHDT, CDR2 FYEKMQ (reference sequence). With V trimmed by 10 bases and J by 4 bases, 9 bases remained unmatched. The CDR3 is 14 residues long. The CDR3 reads CAIPAASGYNEQFF. CDR3 DNA: TGTGCCATCCCGGCGGCTAGCGGGTACAATGAGCAGTTCTTC. Variable domain in full (rest from reference TRBV13 and TRBJ2-1): AAGVIQSPRHLIKEKRETATLKCYPIPRHDTVYWYQQGPGQDPQFLISFYEKMQSDKGSIPDRFSAQQFSDYHSELNMSSLELGDSALYFCAIPAASGYNEQFFGPGTRLTVL.

This clone showed up just once. CDR3 region: CASSYAQGADYGYTF. DNA of the CDR3: TGTGCCAGCAGTTACGCCCAGGGGGCCGACTATGGCTACACCTTC. The rearrangement links TRBV6-5 to TRBJ1-2; 8 bases align to TRBD1. V dropped 2 bases and J dropped 3; count of bases not matched to a gene: 5. The germline V gene has CDR1 MNHEY and CDR2 SVGAGI. The CDR3 is 15 amino acids.

The V gene is TRBV28, the J gene TRBJ1-2; 8 bases line up with TRBD1. The germline V gene has CDR1 MDHEN and CDR2 SYDVKM. Trimming at V came to 1 base and at J to 4 bases, leaving 14 bases not matched to a gene. CDR3 length equals 18 residues. CDR3 nucleotides: TGTGCCAGCAGTTTATCAGCGGATCCGACAGGGGTGGTCTATGGCTACACCTTC. This translates into CASSLSADPTGVVYGYTF.

The chain links TRBV27 to TRBJ2-3; D is ambiguous. The V end was cut by 1 base, the J end by 2 bases, with 10 bases between. Germline V lookup: CDR1 MNHEY, CDR2 SMNVEV (reference sequence). The CDR3 is 15 residues long. This chain's CDR3 is CASSLYTRVTDTQYF. For the CDR3, the DNA is TGTGCCAGCAGTTTATATACACGCGTCACAGATACGCAGTATTTT.

V and J are TRBV7-9 and TRBJ2-2, with D perhaps matching TRBD1 (5 bases). Between the trimmed V and J ends, which lost 5 bases and 2 bases, there was a span of 21 bases. Germline V gives CDR1 SEHNR, CDR2 FQNEAQ (reference sequence). The CDR3 is 18 amino acids. CDR3 DNA: TGTGCCAGCAGCGAATCTTTAGGGGCAGGAGCTAACACCGGGGAGCTGTTTTTT. Its translation: CASSESLGAGANTGELFF. Drawing the rest from reference TRBV7-9 and TRBJ2-2, the complete variable domain is DTGVSQNPRHKITKRGQNVTFRCDPISEHNRLYWYRQTLGQGPEFLTYFQNEAQLEKSRLLSDRFSAERPKGSFSTLEIQRTEQGDSAMYLCASSESLGAGANTGELFFGEGSRLTVL.

V usage is TRBV30 and J usage is TRBJ2-5, with unresolved D. Gene TRBJ2-7 matches the end of the DNA better, so the J call may be wrong. Germline CDR1 is GTSNPN and CDR2 is SVGIG (reference sequence). The CDR3 loop spans 11 amino acids. In DNA, the CDR3 is TGTGCCTGGAGTGTAGCGTACGAGCAGTACTTC. This gives the protein CAWSVAYEQYF.

The CDR3 region is CASNQLGEKLFF. DNA of the CDR3: TGTGCCAGCAATCAACTGGGCGAAAAACTGTTTTTT. The gene calls are TRBV6-1 and TRBJ1-4; D is uncertain. The CDR3 runs 12 residues. Germline CDR1 is MNHNS and CDR2 is SASEGT. V lost 7 bases to trimming and J lost 8 bases, with 11 bases between them.

The chain recombines TRBV27 with TRBJ2-7; 12 bases match TRBD1. Per the germline V gene, CDR1 is MNHEY and CDR2 is SMNVEV (reference sequence). The CDR3 has 14 amino acids. After removal of 8 bases from V and 7 bases from J, the junction contained 9 bases not matched to a gene. Here the CDR3 DNA reads TGTGCCAGCTCACCGGGACAGGGGGCATGGGAGCAGTACTTC. Translated, it gives CASSPGQGAWEQYF.

The chain is built from TRBV4-3 and TRBJ1-2; possible D gene TRBD1, 6 bases. The CDR3 runs to 15 residues. Trimming removed 2 bases from V and 4 bases from J, with 14 bases in between. The germline V gene encodes CDR1 LGHNA and CDR2 YSLEER. The CDR3 DNA follows: TGCGCCAGCAGCCAACATCCCGGACAGTTCTATGGCTACACCTTC. It is translated as CASSQHPGQFYGYTF.

The V call is TRBV6-5, the J call TRBJ2-1; 7 bases are a match to TRBD1. The V gene's germline CDR1 is MNHEY and CDR2 SVGAGI. The CDR3 covers 13 residues. V dropped 4 bases and J dropped 8; count of bases not matched to a gene: 5. The CDR3 sequence is CASSSNTGDEQFF. The DNA for the CDR3 is TGTGCCAGCAGTTCTAATACAGGGGATGAGCAGTTCTTC.

This clone has only one observation. V usage is TRBV5-1 and J usage is TRBJ2-5; 8 nucleotides line up with TRBD1. This CDR3 has 15 residues. The germline V gene encodes CDR1 SGHRS and CDR2 YFSETQ. The V and J ends lost 0 bases and 5 bases, in that order; junction bases with no gene match: 6. Written as DNA, the CDR3 is TGCGCCAGCAGCTTGGAAGGGCAGGGGGCTGAGACCCAGTACTTC. It translates to CASSLEGQGAETQYF.

This chain joins TRBV7-9 and TRBJ1-5; tentative D call: TRBD1 (5 bases). This CDR3 comprises 16 residues. The V gene's germline CDR1 is SEHNR and CDR2 FQNEAQ (reference sequence). The V end lost 5 bases, the J end lost 6 bases, and 20 bases lay between the germline ends. This CDR3 is CASSPPGTGISQPQHF. CDR3 DNA: TGTGCCAGCAGCCCACCCGGGACGGGTATCAGTCAGCCCCAGCATTTT.

The genes are TRBV15 and TRBJ1-1; possible D gene TRBD1, 6 bases. The V end was cut by 3 bases, the J end by 1 base, with 15 bases between. The CDR3 has 16 amino acids. Germline V CDR1 and CDR2: LNHNV, YYDKDF (reference sequence). This CDR3 is CATSRTRDTRNTEAFF. Here the CDR3 DNA reads TGTGCCACCAGCAGGACACGGGACACACGGAACACTGAAGCTTTCTTT.

A word on this clone: Other DNA sequences in the same sample also yield this CDR3. The chain is built from TRBV5-4 and TRBJ1-6; D remains ambiguous. The CDR3 loop spans 14 amino acids. Trimming shortened V by 0 bases and J by 6 bases, and 7 bases separated the two germline ends. Per the germline V gene, CDR1 is SGHNT and CDR2 is YYREEE (reference sequence). The chain's CDR3 is CASSLGLSNSPLHF. The CDR3 coding sequence is TGTGCCAGCAGCTTGGGGTTGAGTAATTCACCCCTCCACTTT. Together with reference TRBV5-4 and TRBJ1-6, the CDR3 gives the full variable domain: ETGVTQSPTHLIKTRGQQVTLRCSSQSGHNTVSWYQQALGQGPQFIFQYYREEENGRGNFPPRFSGLQFPNYSSELNVNALELDDSALYLCASSLGLSNSPLHFGNGTRLTVT.

V and J are TRBV19 and TRBJ2-1, with TRBD1 matching 7 bases. V shed 4 bases, J shed 4 bases, and the junction held 4 bases outside the gene matches. Germline-derived CDR1 and CDR2 are LNHDA and SQIVND (reference sequence). The CDR3 sequence is 14 residues long. The CDR3 protein is CASSKGGGYNEQFF. The CDR3 DNA reads TGTGCCAGTAGTAAAGGGGGCGGGTACAATGAGCAGTTCTTC.

The V and J genes are TRBV4-1 and TRBJ1-2; TRBD1 agrees at 8 bases. The trim removed 7 bases at V and 6 bases at J, leaving 10 bases unmatched. The V gene's germline CDR1 is MGHRA and CDR2 YSYEKL. This CDR3 region has 14 residues. The CDR3: CASTGTGGIHGYTF. In DNA form, the CDR3 reads TGCGCCAGCACGGGCACAGGGGGAATCCATGGCTACACCTTC.

This sequence joins TRBV6-5 and TRBJ2-1; D ambiguous. Germline CDR1 MNHEY, CDR2 SVGAGI. V was pared by 0 bases and J by 2 bases, with 11 bases between. CDR3 length equals 16 residues. CDR3 residues: CASSYSRSRTYNEQFF. The CDR3 DNA sequence: TGTGCCAGCAGTTACTCGAGGTCGAGGACCTACAATGAGCAGTTCTTC.

The chain employs TRBV9 and TRBJ2-6; D ambiguous. Trimming stripped 2 bases from V and 3 bases from J, with 12 bases between. The CDR3 has 16 amino acids. Germline V lookup: CDR1 SGDLS, CDR2 YYNGEE. DNA for the CDR3: TGTGCCAGCAGCGTTCAGTTTAAGAGTGGGGCCAACGTCCTGACTTTC. It codes for CASSVQFKSGANVLTF. Variable domain in full (rest from reference TRBV9 and TRBJ2-6): DSGVTQTPKHLITATGQRVTLRCSPRSGDLSVYWYQQSLDQGLQFLIQYYNGEERAKGNILERFSAQQFPDLHSELNLSSLELGDSALYFCASSVQFKSGANVLTFGAGSRLTVL.